The text below deals with one TCR beta chain. These data come from a study of T cell clones after liver transplantation. Study overall: Tolerant meant at least one year fully off immunosuppression without liver enzymes above twice normal. Samples came pre-transplant, pre-randomization before withdrawal, and post-randomization after withdrawal ended.

The V end was cut by 4 bases, the J end by 2 bases, with 5 bases between. Germline lookup yields CDR1 DFQATT and CDR2 SNEGSKA (reference sequence). The CDR3 extends over 11 amino acids. The table came from immunoSEQ multiplex PCR; TCRdb's copy has only in-frame clones and leaves some out. The sample includes about 78,000 clones, 80% of them seen just once. The receptor was isolated from a human donor who received a liver transplant. This sequence joins TRBV20-1 and TRBJ1-1, with D unclear. Sequenced material: CD4+ T cells from blood, taken before liver transplant. DNA for the CDR3: TGCAGTGCTATCCTTAACACTGAAGCTTTCTTT. This gives the protein CSAILNTEAFF.